These T cell receptor beta chains were read from a single sample in a study of CD8+ T cells in alopecia areata. The assay was immunoSEQ multiplex PCR, and TCRdb's table has in-frame clones only and misses some. The table includes about 120,000 clones, over 60% detected once. Sequenced here: CD4+ T cells sorted from blood, sampled at week 4, from a patient treated with tofacitinib. These receptors all stem from a human donor with alopecia areata. Each CDR3 is given with its conserved first and last residue. D genes are given only for firm matches. Clone sizes are given selectively: once, few, many, or a class where the clone is expanded.

d_gene	abundance	j_gene	v_gene	CDR3aa	CDR3nt
.	few	TRBJ2-7	TRBV7-9	CASRSDGDEQYF	TGTGCCAGCAGGTCTGATGGGGACGAGCAGTACTTC
.	once	TRBJ2-3	TRBV7-2	CASSWGGSTDTQYF	TGTGCCAGCAGCTGGGGCGGGAGCACAGATACGCAGTATTTT
TRBD1	.	TRBJ1-6	TRBV5-1	CASRMEGQGPLHF	TGCGCCAGCAGGATGGAAGGACAGGGACCCCTCCACTTT
.	.	TRBJ1-2	TRBV5-1	CASSLETGQLNYGYTF	TGCGCCAGCAGCTTGGAAACCGGACAGCTTAACTATGGCTACACCTTC
.	.	TRBJ1-1	TRBV18	CASSPREVAEAFF	TGTGCCAGCTCACCTCGCGAGGTCGCTGAAGCTTTCTTT
TRBD2	.	TRBJ2-3	TRBV29-1	CSVGRGAVSDTQYF	TGCAGCGTCGGGCGGGGGGCGGTCTCAGATACGCAGTATTTT
.	.	TRBJ2-2	TRBV7-3	CASSLDRNTGELFF	TGTGCCAGCAGCTTAGATAGAAACACCGGGGAGCTGTTTTTT
.	once	TRBJ1-2	TRBV30	CAWSVTVYGYTF	TGTGCCTGGAGTGTGACGGTTTATGGCTACACCTTC
TRBD2	.	TRBJ2-1	TRBV27	CASSLSGSSYNEQFF	TGTGCCAGCAGTTTAAGCGGGAGCTCCTACAATGAGCAGTTCTTC
.	few	TRBJ2-5	TRBV23-1	CASSPLRGSGTQYF	TGCGCCAGCAGTCCCTTGAGGGGGTCGGGGACCCAGTACTTC
.	.	TRBJ2-1	TRBV30	CAWSVENEQFF	TGTGCCTGGAGTGTCGAAAATGAGCAGTTCTTC
TRBD1	.	TRBJ1-1	TRBV2	CATQGGGRITEAFF	TGTGCCACCCAGGGGGGGGGACGGATCACTGAAGCTTTCTTT
TRBD1	few	TRBJ1-5	TRBV19	CASSSTGDQPQHF	TGTGCCAGTAGTTCGACAGGGGATCAGCCCCAGCATTTT
TRBD1	once	TRBJ1-1	TRBV27	CASRPRQGDTEAFF	TGTGCCAGCAGACCGAGACAGGGGGACACTGAAGCTTTCTTT
TRBD2	.	TRBJ2-1	TRBV2	CASSARIAGMNNEQFF	TGTGCCAGCAGTGCCCGAATAGCGGGGATGAACAATGAGCAGTTCTTC
.	.	TRBJ1-1	TRBV18	CASSQSRVVTEAFF	TGTGCCAGCTCACAAAGTAGGGTGGTCACTGAAGCTTTCTTT
TRBD1	few	TRBJ1-1	TRBV7-2	CASSLGQAKNTEAFF	TGTGCCAGCAGCTTGGGACAGGCAAAGAACACTGAAGCTTTCTTT
TRBD1	.	TRBJ2-5	TRBV27	CASSRTGIQETQYF	TGTGCCAGCAGTCGGACAGGGATCCAAGAGACCCAGTACTTC
TRBD1	few	TRBJ2-5	TRBV6-5	CASTGQGTETQYF	TGTGCCAGCACCGGACAGGGGACAGAGACCCAGTACTTC
.	.	TRBJ2-7	TRBV5-1	CASSAAGSGEQYF	TGCGCCAGCAGCGCGGCGGGTAGCGGCGAGCAGTACTTC
.	.	TRBJ2-5	TRBV7-9	CASSLWLAREGETQYF	TGTGCCAGCAGCCTATGGTTGGCCAGGGAAGGAGAGACCCAGTACTTC
.	.	TRBJ2-3	TRBV30	CAWSTPTGDTQYF	TGTGCCTGGAGTACCCCTACCGGAGATACGCAGTATTTT
.	.	TRBJ2-1	TRBV4-2	CASSGGPDRHGNEQFF	TGTGCCAGCAGCGGAGGTCCGGACAGACACGGCAATGAGCAGTTCTTC
TRBD2	.	TRBJ2-3	TRBV30	CAWSVPAGIADTQYF	TGTGCCTGGAGTGTACCAGCGGGGATCGCAGATACGCAGTATTTT